This T cell receptor beta chain appears in the sequencing data of a study of metastatic and nonmetastatic thyroid tumors. Study-wide results and caveats: Reports indicated that malignant thyroid tumors showed significantly higher TCR beta diversity than benign nodules did, in blood and tumor.

Each patient went into thyroid surgery without having received any treatment. Germline V gene lookup returns CDR1 LGHDT and CDR2 YNNKEL (reference sequence). CDR3 length: 14 amino acids. With 6 bases removed from V and 4 bases from J, the gap between germline ends came to 16 bases. This clone has ten or more counts. Its antigen remains unknown. Original analysis: CDR3 was compared across clinicopathological groups, and the resulting differences were used to build a distant-metastasis classifier for papillary thyroid cancer. MiXCR reprocessed the PCR reads for TCRdb. The V and J calls follow TCRdb's processing rather than the paper's. The table lists roughly 70,000 clones, around 18% of them singletons.

This TCR came from a female donor with papillary thyroid cancer or a benign thyroid nodule (not recorded which). Some clones in this sample may be carry-over from other donors' samples. Material: blood. The chain is built from TRBV3-1 and TRBJ2-7; tentatively, D is TRBD1 (5 bases). The CDR3 bases are TGTGCCAGCAGTCGCCTTGGGGCCAGTTACGAGCAGTACTTC. The encoded protein is CASSRLGASYEQYF.